This TCR beta chain was identified in a study of monozygotic twins with inflammatory bowel disease. With respect to this clonotype: Its antigen is as yet unknown.

For every sample, eight separate reactions were used to make cDNA. The unique tags termed UMIs, each holding a 6-nucleotide sample barcode, were added by means of template switching. TCRdb re-called the 5' RACE reads; every CDR3 protein appears as one record, without DNA. This repertoire includes about 450,000 distinct CDR3 sequences. Whole-study results and caveats: Repertoire similarity was not found to differ between concordant and discordant twins, possibly from limited power.

This clonotype was sampled from a human donor with ulcerative colitis or Crohn's disease, or a healthy co-twin of an affected twin (not recorded which). Sequencing input: blood.

The CDR3 sequence: CASSRGARVTGELFF. The chain uses TRBV6-1 and TRBJ2-2; TCRdb's D call of TRBD2 is untestable without DNA. The CDR3 has 15 amino acids. Germline CDR1 and CDR2: MNHNS and SASEGT.